One and the same sample provided the 12 T cell receptor beta chains below, sequenced in a study of molecular identifiers for immune sequencing clone quantification. TCRdb called the PCR reads again in MiXCR, with one record for every CDR3 protein. The sample records about 70,000 distinct CDR3 sequences, roughly 20% being singletons. The source material was naive CD8+ T cells from blood, with Jurkat cell RNA spiked in. Documented subset: FACS-sorted CD8+CD4-CCR7+CD45RA+ naive T cells. Receptors originate from a human donor in good health. Some libraries in this study had Jurkat cell RNA spiked in.

At least ten counts were recorded for this clonotype. The V call is TRBV4-1, the J call TRBJ2-1; TRBD2 aligns across 10 bases. V shed 4 bases and J 6 bases; nucleotides not matched to a gene: 9. CDR1 and CDR2 (germline): MGHRA, YSYEKL. There are 16 residues in the CDR3. The CDR3 DNA is TGCGCCAGCAGCCGGGAACTAGCGGGAAGTGGCAATGAGCAGTTCTTC. Translation: CASSRELAGSGNEQFF.

The chain carries TRBV9 and TRBJ2-7; D is perhaps TRBD1 (5 bases). V was shortened by 4 bases and J by 4 bases, with 24 bases between the two germline ends. There are 17 residues in the CDR3. Germline V gene sequence: CDR1 SGDLS, CDR2 YYNGEE. CDR3 nucleotide sequence: TGTGCCAGCAGCTCCCAGGGTCTTGTCCTCCTGCTATACGAGCAGTACTTC. The encoded protein is CASSSQGLVLLLYEQYF.

Concerning this clonotype itself: A much larger clone is a single base away; this may be a read error. CDR3 protein: CTSSTSGRKDTQYF. The CDR3 region has the DNA TGTACCAGCAGTACTAGCGGGAGAAAGGATACGCAGTATTTT. The rearrangement uses TRBV6-6 and TRBJ2-3, with 11 bases matching TRBD2. CDR1 is MNHNY, CDR2 SVGAGI, per germline (reference sequence). There are 14 residues in the CDR3.

This clonotype was recorded many times. This chain joins TRBV9 and TRBJ2-7, with D possibly called TRBD1 or TRBD2 (6 bases each). Trimming cost V 3 bases and J 2 bases, with 15 bases left between them. Germline CDR1 and CDR2: SGDLS and YYNGEE. CDR3 length: 15 amino acids. The CDR3 DNA follows: TGTGCCAGCAGCGGGGGGATGGGGGGCGCCTACGAGCAGTACTTC. Translating it yields CASSGGMGGAYEQYF.

This clonotype was detected ten times or more. The V call is TRBV27, the J call TRBJ2-6; D uncertain. V was cut by 5 bases and J by 1 base, with 6 bases left in between. The CDR3 totals 14 residues. Germline assignment: CDR1 MNHEY and CDR2 SMNVEV (reference sequence). CDR3 region: CASSLWSGANVLTF. CDR3 DNA: TGTGCCAGCAGTCTGTGGTCTGGGGCCAACGTCCTGACTTTC.

This clonotype occurred many times. The V gene is TRBV9, the J gene TRBJ2-2; the D call may be TRBD1 or TRBD2 (5 bases each). Germline loops: CDR1 SGDLS, CDR2 YYNGEE. With 1 base removed from V and 4 bases from J, the gap between germline ends came to 26 bases. The CDR3 sequence is 20 residues long. The CDR3 is CASSVTRRGPAIGTTGELFF. The CDR3 DNA reads as TGTGCCAGCAGCGTAACCCGCCGCGGCCCAGCGATAGGGACCACCGGGGAGCTGTTTTTT.

Many counts were recorded for this clonotype. The J gene is TRBJ2-7, the V gene TRBV30, with a weak D call TRBD2 (6 bases). The length of the CDR3 is 14 residues. V was shortened by 2 bases and J by 3 bases, with 14 bases between the two germline ends. In germline, CDR1 is GTSNPN, CDR2 SVGIG (reference sequence). The CDR3 DNA sequence: TGTGCCTGGAGTTCAGGAGTCGGGAGCTACGAGCAGTACTTC. Its protein product is CAWSSGVGSYEQYF.

At least ten counts were recorded for this clonotype. The V call is TRBV2, the J call TRBJ2-5; weak D call: TRBD2 (5 bases). Germline V lookup: CDR1 SNHLY, CDR2 FYNNEI. This CDR3 has 15 residues. V shed 3 bases and J shed 1 base, with 12 bases lying between them. CDR3 coding DNA: TGTGCCAGCAGTGATCCAGCGGAAATCCAAGAGACCCAGTACTTC. Amino acid sequence: CASSDPAEIQETQYF.

In this sample, this clonotype turned up many times. The chain has TRBV13 and TRBJ1-4; TRBD1 matches at 11 bases. Germline CDR1 reads PRHDT; CDR2 reads FYEKMQ (reference sequence). V was clipped by 3 bases and J by 7 bases; unmatched bases: 4. There are 15 residues in the CDR3. The CDR3 DNA follows: TGTGCCAGCAGCTTCGAGGGGACAGGGGGTGAAAAACTGTTTTTT. This translates into CASSFEGTGGEKLFF.

Ten or more counts support this clonotype. J is TRBJ2-7 and V is TRBV28; D call uncertain. The CDR3 covers 14 residues. V was shortened by 2 bases and J by 2 bases, with 10 bases between the two germline ends. Germline assignment: CDR1 MDHEN and CDR2 SYDVKM. CDR3 protein: CASSLRVRPYEQYF. The DNA of the CDR3 is TGTGCCAGCAGTTTAAGAGTGAGACCCTACGAGCAGTACTTC.

In regard to this clonotype: This may stem from a read error, because a much larger clone lies one nucleotide away. This chain uses TRBV24-1 with TRBJ2-7, with no clear D. This CDR3 contains 15 residues. The germline V gene encodes CDR1 KGHDR and CDR2 SFDVKD. CDR3 amino acids: CATSDPRSTGYVQYF. The DNA for the CDR3 is TGTGCCACCAGTGACCCGCGGAGCACTGGCTACGTGCAGTACTTC.

This clonotype was seen repeatedly, ten times or more. The chain is built from TRBV27 and TRBJ2-1; D might be TRBD2 (5 bases). Germline assignment: CDR1 MNHEY and CDR2 SMNVEV (reference sequence). CDR3 length: 15 residues. V was pared by 2 bases and J by 9 bases, with 17 bases between. CDR3 nucleotides: TGTGCCAGCAGTTTAAGGAGCCCCATGGCGGGTGAGCAGTTCTTC. The encoded protein is CASSLRSPMAGEQFF.